This is a list of T cell receptor beta chains from one sample in a study of blood T cell repertoires in COVID-19. Clones were sequenced by immunoSEQ multiplex PCR, and TCRdb holds only the in-frame ones, with some missing. The table records 95,000 to 150,000 clones, 79% of them present only once. Sequencing was performed on peripheral blood. All receptors derive from a woman aged 80 or over with acute or convalescent COVID-19. Both conserved end residues are part of each CDR3. The order of the fields is V gene, J gene, clone size, D gene, CDR3 protein, CDR3 DNA. A D gene is named only where the DNA matches it firmly. Expanded clones get a size class; other rows say once, few or many, or leave the size out.

TRBV9	TRBJ2-2	.	TRBD1	CASDRTGGTGELFF	TGTGCCAGCGATCGGACAGGCGGCACCGGGGAGCTGTTTTTT
TRBV11-2	TRBJ2-5	.	.	CASSLGVQETQYF	TGTGCCAGCAGCTTAGGCGTGCAAGAGACCCAGTACTTC
TRBV4-2	TRBJ1-2	.	TRBD1	CASSQPGQGYGYTF	TGTGCCAGCAGCCAACCGGGACAGGGGTATGGCTACACCTTC
TRBV11-2	TRBJ2-7	.	TRBD1	CASSLDRAGGSLTEQYF	TGTGCCAGCAGCTTAGATAGGGCAGGGGGCTCTCTGACCGAGCAGTACTTC
TRBV5-1	TRBJ1-1	few	TRBD1	CASSTGQGNTEAFF	TGCGCCAGCAGCACCGGACAGGGAAACACTGAAGCTTTCTTT
TRBV6-2/TRBV6-3	TRBJ1-3	.	.	CASSYLQALSGNTIYF	TGTGCCAGCAGTTACCTCCAGGCCCTCTCTGGAAACACCATATATTTT
TRBV4-3	TRBJ1-2	.	.	CASSQDHRVVYGYTF	TGCGCCAGCAGCCAAGATCACAGGGTTGTCTATGGCTACACCTTC
TRBV18	TRBJ2-5	few	.	CASSPRVGGTQYF	TGTGCCAGCTCACCACGAGTAGGCGGGACCCAGTACTTC
TRBV28	TRBJ2-7	.	TRBD2	CASSSTSGSHEQYF	TGTGCCAGCAGTTCGACTAGCGGGTCCCACGAGCAGTACTTC
TRBV7-9	TRBJ1-2	.	TRBD1	CASSWSRQGAVVYGYTF	TGTGCCAGCAGCTGGTCTCGACAGGGGGCGGTGGTCTATGGCTACACCTTC
TRBV10-1	TRBJ2-7	.	TRBD1	CASSSASGGREQYF	TGCGCCAGCAGCTCAGCATCAGGGGGCCGTGAGCAGTACTTC
TRBV28	TRBJ1-1	.	.	CASGGQPWTEAFF	TGTGCCAGCGGTGGACAGCCGTGGACTGAAGCTTTCTTT
TRBV10-3	TRBJ1-5	.	.	CAISADGGSNQPQHF	TGTGCCATCAGTGCAGACGGGGGAAGCAATCAGCCCCAGCATTTT
TRBV19	TRBJ2-7	.	TRBD1	CASITDRGYEQYF	TGTGCCAGTATTACGGACAGGGGCTACGAGCAGTACTTC
TRBV7-9	TRBJ2-7	.	.	CASSPTQGTGNSYEQYF	TGTGCCAGCAGCCCCACCCAGGGGACGGGGAACTCCTACGAGCAGTACTTC
TRBV7-2	TRBJ1-6	once	.	CASSLSSENSPLHF	TGTGCCAGCAGCTTATCTTCGGAGAATTCACCCCTCCACTTT
TRBV6-6	TRBJ1-4	.	TRBD1	CASRTGGREKLFF	TGTGCCAGCAGGACAGGGGGTCGAGAAAAACTGTTTTTT
TRBV6-5	TRBJ1-4	.	.	CASSRTGLNEKLFF	TGTGCCAGCAGTAGAACAGGGCTTAATGAAAAACTGTTTTTT
TRBV2	TRBJ1-2	.	TRBD1	CASRQGEDGRSYTF	TGTGCCAGCAGACAGGGGGAGGATGGTCGGAGCTACACCTTC
TRBV10-2	TRBJ2-1	.	TRBD2	CASSDGLAGGPPPEQFF	TGCGCCAGCAGTGACGGGCTAGCGGGGGGACCCCCCCCTGAGCAGTTCTTC
TRBV15	TRBJ2-3	.	TRBD1	CATSRVGTGTGGTDTQYF	TGTGCCACCAGCAGAGTCGGGACGGGGACAGGGGGCACAGATACGCAGTATTTT
TRBV3-1/TRBV3-2	TRBJ1-2	.	.	CASSLDSNYGYTF	TGTGCCAGCAGCCTGGACAGTAACTATGGCTACACCTTC
TRBV7-9	TRBJ1-1	.	TRBD1	CATVSTGGNTEAFF	TGTGCCACGGTTTCGACAGGGGGGAACACTGAAGCTTTCTTT
TRBV9	TRBJ2-1	once	TRBD2	CASSRGLAASSSYNEQFF	TGTGCCAGCAGCAGAGGACTAGCAGCATCGAGCTCCTACAATGAGCAGTTCTTC
TRBV19	TRBJ2-3	.	TRBD2	CASSMPPLAGVTDTQYF	TGTGCCAGTAGTATGCCCCCACTAGCGGGGGTCACAGATACGCAGTATTTT
TRBV5-1	TRBJ2-7	few	.	CASSSDSRSYEQYF	TGCGCCAGCAGCTCAGACAGCCGCTCCTACGAGCAGTACTTC
TRBV2	TRBJ1-2	.	.	CASSEAAGQSGYTF	TGTGCCAGCAGTGAAGCGGCGGGGCAAAGTGGCTACACCTTC
TRBV5-8	TRBJ1-5	.	.	CASSLNLDSYSNQPQHF	TGTGCCAGCAGCCTTAACCTCGACAGTTATAGCAATCAGCCCCAGCATTTT
TRBV4-2	TRBJ2-5	.	TRBD1	CASSQSGQGETQYF	TGTGCCAGCAGCCAATCGGGACAGGGAGAGACCCAGTACTTC
TRBV6-2/TRBV6-3	TRBJ1-5	few	.	CASSYSTGSQPQHF	TGTGCCAGCAGTTACTCTACAGGGAGCCAGCCCCAGCATTTT
TRBV5-1	TRBJ2-1	few	.	CASSIKGGATYEQFF	TGCGCCAGCAGCATAAAGGGGGGGGCGACCTATGAGCAGTTCTTC
TRBV7-2	TRBJ1-1	.	.	CASSLGQGITEAFF	TGTGCCAGCAGCTTAGGGCAGGGAATCACTGAAGCTTTCTTT
TRBV28	TRBJ1-2	few	TRBD1	CASSLAGQGAFSGYGYTF	TGTGCCAGCAGTTTAGCGGGACAGGGGGCTTTTTCTGGGTATGGCTACACCTTC
TRBV24-1	TRBJ2-3	.	.	CATSDGAGGTDTQYF	TGTGCCACCAGTGACGGCGCCGGGGGCACAGATACGCAGTATTTT
TRBV5-8	TRBJ1-1	.	.	CASSLGWASDEAFF	TGTGCCAGCAGCTTGGGCTGGGCGTCGGATGAAGCTTTCTTT
TRBV7-3	TRBJ2-3	.	.	CASSSPGSTDTQYF	TGTGCCAGCAGCTCCCCCGGGAGCACAGATACGCAGTATTTT
TRBV5-1	TRBJ1-1	.	.	CASSLTALGTQGAEAFF	TGCGCCAGCAGCTTGACCGCCCTCGGGACACAGGGTGCTGAAGCTTTCTTT
TRBV11-3	TRBJ1-1	.	.	CASSSGNTEAFF	TGTGCCAGCAGCTCCGGTAACACTGAAGCTTTCTTT
TRBV2	TRBJ2-7	.	.	CASSEGGQPTYEQYF	TGTGCCAGCAGTGAAGGGGGACAACCAACCTACGAGCAGTACTTC
TRBV25-1	TRBJ1-3	once	.	CASSDGGLIGNTIYF	TGTGCCAGCAGTGACGGGGGGCTGATTGGAAACACCATATATTTT
TRBV28	TRBJ1-5	few	.	CASLAVNQPQHF	TGTGCCAGCCTTGCAGTCAATCAGCCCCAGCATTTT
TRBV6-5	TRBJ1-5	once	TRBD1	CASSARAGGQPQHF	TGTGCCAGCAGCGCCCGGGCAGGGGGACAGCCCCAGCATTTT
TRBV30	TRBJ2-1	.	TRBD2	CAWRPGGSYNEQFF	TGTGCCTGGAGGCCGGGGGGCTCCTACAATGAGCAGTTCTTC
TRBV10-3	TRBJ1-1	.	TRBD1	CAIRETGDAEAFF	TGTGCCATCAGAGAGACAGGGGACGCTGAAGCTTTCTTT
TRBV10-3	TRBJ2-5	.	TRBD2	CAISEVAASGKETQYF	TGTGCCATCAGTGAGGTTGCGGCTAGCGGGAAAGAGACCCAGTACTTC